A single sample gave rise to the 10 T cell receptor beta chains below, sequenced in a study of human T cells and chemical hapten exposure. TCRdb re-analysed the 5' RACE reads in MiXCR, keeping a single row per CDR3 protein. The repertoire includes tens of thousands of distinct CDR3 sequences, under 10% of them detected once, and 2% to 2.5% sits in the top ten. The template was total RNA from unfractionated whole blood. These receptors were collected from a male donor in good health.

The sample holds many counts of this clonotype. V is TRBV29-1 and J is TRBJ2-3; D remains ambiguous. V was trimmed by 1 base and J by 2 bases, leaving 7 bases between them. Germline V gives CDR1 SQVTM, CDR2 ANQGSEA. This CDR3 is built from 13 residues. The CDR3 region has the DNA TGCAGCGTTGAAGGGCAGTACACAGATACGCAGTATTTT. The encoded protein is CSVEGQYTDTQYF.

This clonotype appeared many times. The gene calls are TRBV20-1 and TRBJ2-1; 10 nucleotides match TRBD2. V shed 0 bases and J 1 base; nucleotides not matched to a gene: 6. The CDR3 extends over 17 amino acids. Per germline, CDR1 DFQATT and CDR2 SNEGSKA (reference sequence). The CDR3 is CSARDPSGGTSYNEQFF. The CDR3 coding sequence is TGCAGTGCTAGAGATCCTAGCGGGGGCACTTCCTACAATGAGCAGTTCTTC.

This clonotype was found a few times. The chain recombines TRBV28 with TRBJ2-3; D is undetermined. V lost 5 bases and J lost 2, with 14 bases in between. This CDR3 region has 15 residues. CDR1 and CDR2 (germline): MDHEN, SYDVKM. The CDR3 sequence: CASSDFTELTDTQYF. DNA for the CDR3: TGTGCCAGCAGTGATTTTACGGAACTCACAGATACGCAGTATTTT.

The rearrangement uses TRBV25-1 and TRBJ2-7; unclear D gene. Germline loops: CDR1 MGHDK, CDR2 SYGVNS. V lost 8 bases and J 3 bases, leaving 5 bases between the germline ends. This CDR3 has 10 amino acids. Here the CDR3 reads CASGNYEQYF. The CDR3, as DNA: TGTGCCAGCGGAAACTACGAGCAGTACTTC.

This clonotype has only a few counts. The rearrangement joins TRBV14 to TRBJ2-5, with D unresolved. Germline CDR1 is SGHDN and CDR2 is FVKESK. V shed 0 bases and J shed 7 bases, with 3 bases lying between them. The CDR3 loop spans 11 amino acids. DNA for the CDR3: TGTGCCAGCAGCCAAGACGGGACCCAGTACTTC. The encoded protein is CASSQDGTQYF.

This clonotype was seen more than once but under ten times. This rearrangement joins TRBV20-1 to TRBJ1-4, with D uncertain. V was clipped by 5 bases and J by 4 bases, with 11 bases between them. The CDR3 sequence is 13 residues long. The germline V gene encodes CDR1 DFQATT and CDR2 SNEGSKA (reference sequence). CDR3 sequence: CSAPPMGNEKLFF. The CDR3 DNA is TGCAGTGCTCCCCCGATGGGTAATGAAAAACTGTTTTTT.

The chain links TRBV28 to TRBJ1-6; TRBD1 is a possible D gene (6 bases). The germline V gene encodes CDR1 MDHEN and CDR2 SYDVKM. The V and J ends lost 4 bases and 5 bases respectively, with 15 bases between them. The CDR3 spans 16 residues. The CDR3 protein is CASSSPGAGDNSPLHF. CDR3 nucleotides: TGTGCCAGCAGTTCCCCAGGGGCTGGAGATAATTCACCCCTCCACTTT.

This clonotype was recorded at least ten times. Here the CDR3 reads CASSGSTGGYTEAFF. The DNA of the CDR3 is TGCGCCAGCAGCGGATCGACAGGGGGATACACTGAAGCTTTCTTT. The V call is TRBV4-1, the J call TRBJ1-1, with 9 positions matching TRBD1. The germline CDR1 and CDR2 sequences are MGHRA and YSYEKL. The CDR3 extends over 15 amino acids. V shed 5 bases, J shed 3 bases, and the junction held 7 bases outside the gene matches.

This clonotype was counted at least ten times. The chain employs TRBV7-8 and TRBJ2-3; D not resolved. In germline, CDR1 is SGHVS, CDR2 FQNEAQ. This CDR3 has 11 residues. V lost 4 bases, J lost 6 bases, and 5 bases lay in between. The CDR3: CASSYGDTQYF. CDR3 nucleotide sequence: TGTGCCAGCAGCTACGGGGATACGCAGTATTTT.

This clonotype was found a few times. The chain couples TRBV23-1 to TRBJ1-6; possible D gene TRBD1, 5 bases. TRBV23-1 is sorted into the ORF group, with uncertain function. The CDR3 has 19 amino acids. Trimming removed 2 bases at V and 0 bases at J, with 17 bases between. The CDR3 region is CASSQEQGTESSYNSPLHF. In nucleotides, the CDR3 is TGCGCCAGCAGTCAAGAGCAAGGGACGGAGAGCTCCTATAATTCACCCCTCCACTTT.